This T cell receptor beta chain comes out of a study of regulatory T cells in long-lasting Graves disease. CDR3 regions were amplified by Arm-PCR using iRepertoire HTBI primers to build TCR beta libraries. TCRdb itself ran the multiplex PCR reads through MiXCR, one entry per CDR3 protein. In the table there are about 460,000 distinct CDR3 sequences, around a fifth of which are singletons. Germline V gene data show CDR1 as SNHLY and CDR2 as FYNNEI. Trimming cost V 6 bases and J 0 bases, with 15 bases left between them. This CDR3 is 15 amino acids long. Specified time point: persistent/refractory GD, antithyroid drugs over 5 years with positive TRAb. PBMCs provided the RNA from which the TCR library was made. The guidelines of the American Thyroid Association were the basis for diagnosing Graves' disease.

The chain couples TRBV2 to TRBJ2-7, with a weak D call TRBD1 (5 bases). The sequences come from peripheral blood mononuclear cells (PBMCs), collected when the disease was refractory, from a patient treated with antithyroid drugs. The TCR sequence derives from a female donor with Graves disease. CDR3 residues: CASSWGSHLSYEQYF. CDR3 in DNA: TGTGCCAGCAGCTGGGGCAGTCACCTCTCCTACGAGCAGTACTTC.